These 5 T cell receptor beta chains share one sample of origin, sequenced in a study of identical twins. TCRdb recomputed calls from the 5' RACE reads with MiXCR, one row per CDR3 protein. The table lists roughly 570,000 distinct CDR3 sequences, around 9.6% of them singletons. These same data were also listed under a study on yellow fever vaccine responses in identical twins.

Sequencing was done on a sample of PBMCs. These receptors came from a young woman in good health.

The V call is TRBV7-8, the J call TRBJ1-1; D might be TRBD1 (6 bases). The CDR3 runs to 13 residues. Germline values: CDR1 SGHVS, CDR2 FQNEAQ. The germline V and J ends were trimmed by 5 bases and 4 bases, with 11 bases remaining between them. The DNA of the CDR3 is TGTGCCAGCAGCATTACAGGGACCACTGAAGCTTTCTTT. Amino acids: CASSITGTTEAFF.

V gene TRBV5-1 combines with J gene TRBJ2-5, with D tentatively TRBD2 (7 bases). Germline V gene lookup returns CDR1 SGHRS and CDR2 YFSETQ. The CDR3 totals 16 residues. V lost 3 bases, J lost 5 bases, and 20 bases lay in between. CDR3 in amino acids: CASSSAQGGARETQYF. The CDR3 nucleotides read TGCGCCAGCAGCTCGGCCCAAGGGGGGGCGCGGGAGACCCAGTACTTC.

This clonotype was found many times. This chain links TRBV5-1 with TRBJ2-7, with a weak D call TRBD1 (6 bases). CDR3 length: 12 amino acids. Trimming took off 0 bases at V and 6 bases at J, with 7 bases between the two ends. Germline CDR1 is SGHRS and CDR2 is YFSETQ. DNA of the CDR3: TGCGCCAGCAGCTTGGGGACAGTCGAGCAGTACTTC. The encoded protein is CASSLGTVEQYF.

The CDR3, as DNA: TGCGCCAGCAGCTTGGATCCCCGACTAGCGGGGGTGACTCAGCAGTTCTTC. It codes for CASSLDPRLAGVTQQFF. This chain uses TRBV5-1 with TRBJ2-1, with 12 bases fitting TRBD2. From germline, CDR1 is SGHRS and CDR2 YFSETQ. V lost 0 bases to trimming and J lost 11 bases; unmatched junction nucleotides: 12. The length of the CDR3 is 17 residues.

At least ten counts were recorded for this clonotype. The chain employs TRBV7-2 and TRBJ2-3; D possibly matches TRBD1 or TRBD2 (5 bases each). V was pared by 3 bases and J by 3 bases, with 16 bases between. The CDR3 runs to 16 residues. CDR1 is SGHTA and CDR2 is FQGNSA in the germline V gene. CDR3 in amino acids: CASSLWGSDGTDTQYF. CDR3 sequence (DNA): TGTGCCAGCAGCTTGTGGGGGAGTGATGGGACAGATACGCAGTATTTT.